This T cell receptor (beta chain) comes out of a study of blood T cell repertoires in COVID-19. Study as a whole: The United States, Italy and Spain provided the acute and convalescent COVID-19 samples. T cells, B-cell-depleted T cells, or PBMCs supplied cDNA or gDNA.

The length of the CDR3 is 18 residues. V lost 5 bases, J lost 2 bases, and 13 bases stayed unmatched. CDR1 is LNHDA and CDR2 is SQIVND in the germline V gene (reference sequence). Participants were aged about 18 to 100 years from about two dozen US areas. Clones were read by immunoSEQ multiplex PCR, and TCRdb kept only the in-frame ones, dropping some. The sample records some 300,000 clones, 70% to 90% being singletons. The material sequenced was PBMCs or T cells enriched from blood (not recorded which). This rearrangement joins TRBV19 to TRBJ1-5; TRBD1 matches at 9 bases. This receptor was taken from a woman aged 55-75 years in a cohort exposed to, infected with or recovered from COVID-19 (not recorded which). CDR3 loop: CASSYLRDRVDGNQPQHF. CDR3 sequence (DNA): TGTGCCAGTAGTTACCTCCGGGACAGGGTGGATGGCAATCAGCCCCAGCATTTT.